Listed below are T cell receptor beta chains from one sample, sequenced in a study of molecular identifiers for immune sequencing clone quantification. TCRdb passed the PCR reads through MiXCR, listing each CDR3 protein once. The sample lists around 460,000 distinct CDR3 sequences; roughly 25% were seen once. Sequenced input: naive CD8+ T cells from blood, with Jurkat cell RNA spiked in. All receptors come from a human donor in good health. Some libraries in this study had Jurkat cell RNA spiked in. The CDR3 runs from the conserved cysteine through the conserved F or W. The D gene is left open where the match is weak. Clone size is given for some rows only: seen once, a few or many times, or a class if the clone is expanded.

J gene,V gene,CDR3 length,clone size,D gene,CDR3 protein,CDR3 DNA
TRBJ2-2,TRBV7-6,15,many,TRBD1,CASSPAPGGGGELFF,TGTGCCAGCAGCCCCGCCCCAGGGGGTGGCGGGGAGCTGTTTTTT
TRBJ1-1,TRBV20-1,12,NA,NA,CSARGSTEDAFF,TGCAGTGCTAGAGGCTCGACAGAGGACGCTTTCTTT
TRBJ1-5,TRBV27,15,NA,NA,CASSLWGGNNQPQHF,TGTGCCAGCAGTTTATGGGGCGGGAACAATCAGCCCCAGCATTTT
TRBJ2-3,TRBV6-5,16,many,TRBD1,CASSYDPDRVTDTQYF,TGTGCCAGCAGTTACGATCCTGACAGGGTCACAGATACGCAGTATTTT
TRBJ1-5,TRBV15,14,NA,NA,CATSRGISNQPQHF,TGTGCCACCAGCAGAGGGATAAGCAATCAGCCCCAGCATTTT
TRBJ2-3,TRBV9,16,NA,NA,CASSVGLADSTDTQYF,TGTGCCAGCAGCGTAGGGTTAGCGGACAGCACAGATACGCAGTATTTT
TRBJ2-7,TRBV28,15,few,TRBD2,CASSPLAGGIYEQYF,TGTGCCAGCAGCCCCTTAGCGGGAGGAATTTACGAGCAGTACTTC
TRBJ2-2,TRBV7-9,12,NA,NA,CAGSFFTGELFF,TGTGCCGGCAGCTTCTTCACCGGGGAGCTGTTTTTT
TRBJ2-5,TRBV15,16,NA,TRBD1,CATSSGYDRGLETQYF,TGTGCCACCAGCAGTGGATACGACAGGGGTCTAGAGACCCAGTACTTC
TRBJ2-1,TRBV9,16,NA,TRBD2,CASSVAKTSAHNEQFF,TGTGCCAGCAGCGTAGCGAAAACTAGCGCCCACAATGAGCAGTTCTTC
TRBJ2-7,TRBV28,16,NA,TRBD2,CASKGLAGGHTYEQYF,TGTGCCAGCAAGGGACTAGCGGGAGGCCACACCTACGAGCAGTACTTC
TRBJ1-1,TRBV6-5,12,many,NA,CASRTGNGEAFF,TGTGCCAGCAGAACGGGGAACGGGGAAGCTTTCTTT
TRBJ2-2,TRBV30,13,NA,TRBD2,CAWSLAGAGELFF,TGTGCCTGGAGTCTAGCGGGAGCCGGGGAGCTGTTTTTT
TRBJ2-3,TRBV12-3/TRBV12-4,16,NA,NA,CASSPTGTPGTDTQYF,TGTGCCAGCAGCCCAACAGGGACCCCTGGCACAGATACGCAGTATTTT
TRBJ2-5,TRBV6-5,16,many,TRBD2,CASSKLAGGYQETQYF,TGTGCCAGCAGTAAACTAGCGGGAGGCTACCAAGAGACCCAGTACTTC
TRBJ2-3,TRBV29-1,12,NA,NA,CSVEGGIDTQYF,TGCAGCGTTGAGGGAGGTATAGATACGCAGTATTTT
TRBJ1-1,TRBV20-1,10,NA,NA,CSALRAEAFF,TGCAGTGCTTTGAGGGCTGAAGCTTTCTTT
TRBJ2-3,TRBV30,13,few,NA,CAWTEDWKDTQYF,TGTGCCTGGACCGAGGACTGGAAAGATACGCAGTATTTT
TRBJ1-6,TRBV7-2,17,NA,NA,CASSFWGAGSYNSPLHF,TGTGCCAGCAGCTTTTGGGGGGCCGGGTCCTATAATTCACCCCTCCACTTT
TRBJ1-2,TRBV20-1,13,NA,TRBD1,CSASSGGAYGNTF,TGCAGTGCTAGTTCAGGGGGCGCCTATGGCAACACCTTC
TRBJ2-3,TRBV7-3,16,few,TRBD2,CASSFYSGRGTDTQYF,TGTGCCAGCAGCTTCTATAGCGGGAGGGGCACAGATACGCAGTATTTT
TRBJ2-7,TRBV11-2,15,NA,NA,CVSSPIALPSDEQYF,TGTGTCAGCAGCCCCATCGCACTTCCGAGCGACGAGCAGTACTTC
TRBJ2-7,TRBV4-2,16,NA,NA,CASSQEWASGIYEQDF,NA
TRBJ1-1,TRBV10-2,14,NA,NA,CASSESDLNTEAFF,TGCGCCAGCAGTGAGTCCGATCTGAACACTGAAGCTTTCTTT
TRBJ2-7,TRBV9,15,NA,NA,CASSSGTSSAYEQYF,TGTGCCAGCAGCTCCGGGACCTCGTCTGCCTACGAGCAGTACTTC
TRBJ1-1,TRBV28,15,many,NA,CASSFLPNVNTEAFF,TGTGCCAGCAGTTTCCTTCCCAACGTGAACACTGAAGCTTTCTTT
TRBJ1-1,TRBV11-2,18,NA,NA,CASSLPWESASMNTEAFF,TGTGCCAGCAGCCTCCCGTGGGAGTCGGCGTCAATGAACACTGAAGCTTTCTTT
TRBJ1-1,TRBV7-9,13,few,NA,CASSLATSPEAFF,TGTGCCAGCAGCTTAGCGACGAGCCCTGAAGCTTTCTTT
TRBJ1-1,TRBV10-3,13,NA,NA,CAISEPGGVGTFF,TGTGCCATCAGTGAGCCGGGGGGGGTTGGAACTTTCTTT
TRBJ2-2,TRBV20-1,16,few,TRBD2,CSANLMERELDGELFF,TGCAGTGCTAACCTGATGGAGCGGGAGTTAGACGGGGAGCTGTTTTTT
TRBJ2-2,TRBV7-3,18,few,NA,CASSLSFGGTRNTGELFF,TGTGCCAGCAGCTTAAGTTTTGGCGGGACACGGAACACCGGGGAGCTGTTTTTT
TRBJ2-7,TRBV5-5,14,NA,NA,CASATIGAAHEQYF,TGTGCCAGCGCAACCATTGGTGCGGCCCACGAGCAGTACTTC
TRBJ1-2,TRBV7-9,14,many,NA,CASSLVFPDYGYTF,TGTGCCAGCAGCTTAGTGTTTCCGGACTATGGCTACACCTTC
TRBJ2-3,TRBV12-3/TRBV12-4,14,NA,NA,CASSLIATTDTQYF,TGTGCCAGCAGTTTAATAGCGACCACAGATACGCAGTATTTT
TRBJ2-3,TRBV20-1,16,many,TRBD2,CSARDGTSGSTDTQYF,TGCAGTGCTAGAGACGGGACTAGCGGGAGTACAGATACGCAGTATTTT
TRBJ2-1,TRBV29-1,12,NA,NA,CSVTSDFNEQFF,TGCAGCGTTACATCAGACTTCAATGAGCAGTTCTTC
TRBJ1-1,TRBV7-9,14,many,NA,CASSLTSSNTEAFF,TGTGCCAGCAGCTTAACATCTTCGAACACTGAAGCTTTCTTT